Each of the 28 T cell receptor beta chains below was sequenced from the same sample in a study of blood T cells in healthy people across ages. The authors ran a second PCR of 7 to 11 cycles using a sample-barcoded 5' primer and a J-beta primer mix. MiXCR was run by TCRdb on the 5' RACE reads, yielding one entry per CDR3 protein. The sample records 1.5 million to 2 million distinct CDR3 sequences, about 35% being singletons. The sample was blood. The receptors derive from a woman aged 25 to 39 in good health.

V usage is TRBV7-6 and J usage is TRBJ2-7, with 10 bases that match TRBD2. The J call is in doubt because the DNA end fits TRBJ2-5 better. Germline V gene data show CDR1 as SGHVS and CDR2 as FNYEAQ. The CDR3 extends over 15 amino acids. The CDR3 sequence: CASSSGAGGSKTQYF. The CDR3 nucleotides read TGTGCCAGCAGCTCCGGAGCGGGGGGGTCCAAGACCCAGTACTTC.

J is TRBJ2-2 and V is TRBV20-1; 7 bases agree with TRBD2. From germline, CDR1 is DFQATT and CDR2 SNEGSKA (reference sequence). The CDR3 length is 15 residues. Trimming removed 2 bases from V and 5 bases from J; junction bases left unmatched: 8. CDR3 residues: CSARRSGGRTGELFF. The CDR3 DNA reads as TGCAGTGCTAGACGGTCGGGAGGTCGGACCGGGGAGCTGTTTTTT.

This clonotype occurred once. The rearrangement joins TRBV12-5 to TRBJ2-3; D remains unclear. The germline V and J ends were trimmed by 0 bases and 6 bases, with 28 bases remaining between them. There are 20 residues in the CDR3. CDR1 LGHNT and CDR2 FRNRAP come from the germline V gene. CDR3 sequence: CASGLVLSQAINFPVDTQYF. For the CDR3, the DNA is TGTGCTAGTGGTTTGGTACTATCTCAGGCTATCAATTTCCCGGTGGATACGCAGTATTTT.

This clonotype has just a few counts. The V call is TRBV28, the J call TRBJ1-5; TRBD1 is a possible D gene (5 bases). The CDR3 covers 14 residues. V lost 3 bases and J 7 bases, leaving 13 bases between the germline ends. CDR1 and CDR2 (germline): MDHEN, SYDVKM. CDR3 amino acids: CASSFGGDVQPQHF. The CDR3 DNA reads TGTGCCAGCAGTTTCGGGGGGGACGTACAGCCCCAGCATTTT.

This clonotype was recorded a few times. The CDR3 nucleotides read TGTGCCAGCCGCCGGGCCCCAACTTCAGCCAGTGAAAAACTGTTTTTT. It yields the protein CASRRAPTSASEKLFF. The genes are TRBV27 and TRBJ1-4; D gene ambiguous. Looked up from germline, CDR1 is MNHEY and CDR2 is SMNVEV (reference sequence). The ends were cut back, 8 bases at V and 7 bases at J, with 23 bases in the middle. The CDR3 has 16 amino acids.

The chain employs TRBV20-1 and TRBJ2-5, with a weak D call TRBD1 (6 bases). There are 12 residues in the CDR3. V lost 6 bases to trimming and J lost 4 bases, with 12 bases between them. Per germline, CDR1 DFQATT and CDR2 SNEGSKA (reference sequence). CDR3 coding DNA: TGCAGTGCCCGAGGGACACCAGAGACCCAGTACTTC. It yields the protein CSARGTPETQYF.

Of note for this clonotype: One end of the junction does not line up with germline, which may come from a read error. The J gene is TRBJ2-3, the V gene TRBV15; perhaps TRBD2 as D (6 bases). The CDR3 has 19 amino acids. Germline CDR1 and CDR2: LNHNV and YYDKDF (reference sequence). CDR3 DNA: TGTGCCACCGGCAGAGATGTACATCGAGACGGGACTAGCACAGATACGCAGTATTTT. Its translation is CATGRDVHRDGTSTDTQYF.

This clonotype was detected once. The J gene is TRBJ2-3, the V gene TRBV21-1; TRBD1, the D gene given by the table, was not confirmed from the DNA. TRBV21-1 is listed as a pseudogene. The CDR3 loop spans 14 amino acids. CDR3 in amino acids: CAGAGQKKTDTQYF. CDR3 nucleotides: TGTGCCGGCGCGGGCCAGAAGAAGACAGATACGCAGTATTTT.

In its sample, this clonotype was seen a few times. The V gene is TRBV4-1, the J gene TRBJ2-7, with unresolved D. V was trimmed by 0 bases and J by 0 bases, leaving 9 bases between them. This CDR3 region has 15 residues. Looked up from germline, CDR1 is MGHRA and CDR2 is YSYEKL. This CDR3 reads CASSQEGVSSYEQYF. CDR3 DNA sequence: TGCGCCAGCAGCCAAGAGGGCGTTTCCTCCTACGAGCAGTACTTC.

This clonotype was observed a few times. The rearrangement links TRBV11-1 to TRBJ2-1, with TRBD1 matching 8 bases. V was clipped by 6 bases and J by 8 bases; unmatched bases: 15. Germline CDR1 and CDR2: SGHAT and FQDESV (reference sequence). The CDR3 has 16 residues. The CDR3 is CASRTMPGQGADEQFF. For the CDR3, the DNA is TGTGCCAGCAGAACCATGCCGGGGCAGGGGGCTGATGAGCAGTTCTTC.

The V call is TRBV29-1, the J call TRBJ2-2, with D possibly matching TRBD1 (6 bases). The CDR3 runs to 16 residues. The germline V and J ends were trimmed by 1 base and 0 bases, with 12 bases remaining between them. Germline CDR1 SQVTM, CDR2 ANQGSEA. The CDR3 coding sequence is TGCAGCGTTGAAGGGGCAGACAGGTCGAACACCGGGGAGCTGTTTTTT. Translating it yields CSVEGADRSNTGELFF.

V is TRBV15 and J is TRBJ2-3, with a weak D call TRBD1 (5 bases). This CDR3 contains 12 residues. Germline V gene sequence: CDR1 LNHNV, CDR2 YYDKDF (reference sequence). The V end lost 11 bases, the J end lost 5 bases, and 14 bases lay between the germline ends. CDR3 protein: CAPRKGKDTQYF. The DNA of the CDR3 is TGTGCCCCACGGAAGGGGAAAGATACGCAGTATTTT.

As for this clonotype: An end of the junction does not agree with germline; a read error may underlie this. The chain is built from TRBV20-1 and TRBJ2-5; 12 nucleotides agree with TRBD2. This CDR3 region has 15 residues. Germline assignment: CDR1 DFQATT and CDR2 SNEGSKA (reference sequence). The CDR3 region is CSATGLAGHQDTQYF. DNA of the CDR3: TGCAGTGCTACAGGACTAGCGGGGCACCAAGATACCCAGTACTTC.

The rearrangement joins TRBV20-1 to TRBJ1-1; D call uncertain. Germline CDR1 reads DFQATT; CDR2 reads SNEGSKA (reference sequence). V shed 6 bases and J shed 2 bases, with 19 bases lying between them. The CDR3 totals 15 residues. The CDR3 nucleotides are TGCAGTGCCATTCCATCCGGGAGATCTAACACTGAAGCTTTCTTT. It is translated as CSAIPSGRSNTEAFF.

This clonotype turned up a few times. The DNA of the CDR3 is TGTGCCAGCAGCTCGAGACTAGCGCCATACAATGAGCAGTTCTTC. Translation gives CASSSRLAPYNEQFF. The V gene is TRBV11-2, the J gene TRBJ2-1; 8 positions match TRBD2. CDR1 is SGHAT, CDR2 FQNNGV, per germline. V shed 4 bases and J 4 bases; nucleotides not matched to a gene: 6. The CDR3 consists of 15 residues.

CDR3: CSAIPRVAQETQYF. The CDR3 coding sequence is TGCAGTGCTATTCCTAGAGTCGCCCAAGAGACCCAGTACTTC. The chain couples TRBV20-1 to TRBJ2-5; D not resolved. CDR3 length: 14 residues. V was clipped by 4 bases and J by 1 base, with 13 bases between them. Looked up from germline, CDR1 is DFQATT and CDR2 is SNEGSKA (reference sequence).

This clonotype was observed a single time. V usage is TRBV20-1 and J usage is TRBJ2-7; 13 nucleotides match TRBD2. The V gene's germline CDR1 is DFQATT and CDR2 SNEGSKA (reference sequence). V trimming: 1 base; J trimming: 7 bases; junction bases outside the gene matches: 13. CDR3 length equals 17 residues. The CDR3 sequence is CSARAPGLAGWAREQYF. In DNA, the CDR3 is TGCAGTGCTAGAGCACCGGGACTAGCGGGATGGGCAAGAGAGCAGTACTTC.

The V call is TRBV5-1, the J call TRBJ2-5, with unresolved D. V was cut by 3 bases and J by 3 bases, with 9 bases left in between. The V gene's germline CDR1 is SGHRS and CDR2 YFSETQ. The CDR3 is made up of 13 amino acids. CDR3 residues: CASSSLTEETQYF. CDR3 bases: TGCGCCAGCAGCTCTTTGACTGAAGAGACCCAGTACTTC.

J is TRBJ1-2 and V is TRBV2, with a weak D call TRBD1 (5 bases). The germline V gene has CDR1 SNHLY and CDR2 FYNNEI. V lost 6 bases and J lost 1, with 15 bases in between. The CDR3 has 15 residues. CDR3 protein: CASRGGVGVNYGYTF. The CDR3 DNA reads TGTGCCAGCAGGGGAGGCGTGGGGGTTAACTATGGCTACACCTTC. Full variable domain (outside the CDR3, taken from reference TRBV2 and TRBJ1-2): EPEVTQTPSHQVTQMGQEVILRCVPISNHLYFYWYRQILGQKVEFLVSFYNNEISEKSEIFDDQFSVERPDGSNFTLKIRSTKLEDSAMYFCASRGGVGVNYGYTFGSGTRLTVV.

This clonotype was observed a few times. V usage is TRBV7-9 and J usage is TRBJ2-1, with D possibly matching TRBD2 (6 bases). The germline gives CDR1 SEHNR, CDR2 FQNEAQ (reference sequence). The CDR3 length is 14 residues. V was cut by 1 base and J by 10 bases, with 14 bases left in between. The CDR3 DNA reads as TGTGCCAGCAGCTTAGGGGGCAACCGGGAGGAGCAGTTCTTC. Translating it yields CASSLGGNREEQFF.

This clonotype was seen a handful of times. This could be a read error, since a much larger clone is one nucleotide away. The chain carries TRBV12-3 or TRBV12-4 and TRBJ1-2; no definite D call. The V end lost 1 base, the J end lost 7 bases, and 7 bases lay between the germline ends. This CDR3 has 12 amino acids. CDR3 amino acids: CASSLVHCGYTF. In DNA, the CDR3 is TGTGCCAGCAGTTTAGTCCACTGTGGCTACACCTTC.

This clonotype was counted only a few times. J is TRBJ2-3 and V is TRBV27, with TRBD2 matching over 12 bases. Per germline, CDR1 MNHEY and CDR2 SMNVEV (reference sequence). J was trimmed by 4 bases and V by 5 bases; bases with no gene match: 7. This CDR3 spans 16 amino acids. This CDR3 reads CASSPHASGGADTQYF. The CDR3 DNA is TGTGCCAGCAGTCCCCATGCTAGCGGGGGGGCAGATACGCAGTATTTT.

As to this clonotype: A much more abundant neighbour one base away suggests this may be a read error. The gene calls are TRBV7-9 and TRBJ2-7; D possibly uses TRBD1 or TRBD2 (5 bases each). V shed 7 bases and J shed 6 bases, with 16 bases lying between them. The CDR3 runs to 13 residues. The V gene's germline CDR1 is SEHNR and CDR2 FQNEAQ (reference sequence). The CDR3 coding sequence is TGTGCCAGCAACCTAGGGACGGGGACCGAGCAGTACTTC. Translated: CASNLGTGTEQYF.

J is TRBJ1-1 and V is TRBV20-1; 7 bases map to TRBD1. The J segment lost 2 bases and the V segment lost 4 bases, leaving 4 bases of the junction unmatched. Germline assignment: CDR1 DFQATT and CDR2 SNEGSKA (reference sequence). This CDR3 comprises 13 residues. Written as DNA, the CDR3 is TGCAGTGCTATACGAGGGGGCAACACTGAAGCTTTCTTT. Translating it yields CSAIRGGNTEAFF.

The rearrangement joins TRBV10-3 to TRBJ2-3, with 9 bases matching TRBD2. Trimming removed 5 bases from V and 0 bases from J; junction bases left unmatched: 6. The CDR3 loop spans 16 amino acids. The V gene's germline CDR1 is ENHRY and CDR2 SYGVKD. The CDR3 nucleotides read TGTGCCATCAGTAGCCGCCTAGCGGGAAGCACAGATACGCAGTATTTT. Protein product: CAISSRLAGSTDTQYF.

In this sample, this clonotype turned up many times. The chain joins TRBV12-3 or TRBV12-4 to TRBJ2-1; the D is unclear. The CDR3 spans 14 residues. The V gene lost 0 bases and the J gene lost 2 bases, with 5 bases spanning the gap. CDR3 loop: CASSLAGPYNEQFF. DNA of the CDR3: TGTGCCAGCAGTTTAGCGGGCCCCTACAATGAGCAGTTCTTC.

This clonotype has ten or more counts. The rearrangement links TRBV10-3 to TRBJ2-1; D is ambiguous. This CDR3 is 14 amino acids long. Looked up from germline, CDR1 is ENHRY and CDR2 is SYGVKD. V shed 0 bases and J shed 8 bases, with 11 bases lying between them. CDR3 nucleotides: TGTGCCATCAGTGAGTCAGCCCTAGGAGATGAGCAGTTCTTC. Protein: CAISESALGDEQFF.

J is TRBJ2-2 and V is TRBV28, with D tentatively TRBD1 (5 bases). Germline CDR1 MDHEN, CDR2 SYDVKM. V lost 3 bases and J 4 bases, leaving 9 bases between the germline ends. The CDR3 is 14 residues long. Written as DNA, the CDR3 is TGTGCCAGCAGTTTTGTAGGGGTCACCGGGGAGCTGTTTTTT. Its translation: CASSFVGVTGELFF.